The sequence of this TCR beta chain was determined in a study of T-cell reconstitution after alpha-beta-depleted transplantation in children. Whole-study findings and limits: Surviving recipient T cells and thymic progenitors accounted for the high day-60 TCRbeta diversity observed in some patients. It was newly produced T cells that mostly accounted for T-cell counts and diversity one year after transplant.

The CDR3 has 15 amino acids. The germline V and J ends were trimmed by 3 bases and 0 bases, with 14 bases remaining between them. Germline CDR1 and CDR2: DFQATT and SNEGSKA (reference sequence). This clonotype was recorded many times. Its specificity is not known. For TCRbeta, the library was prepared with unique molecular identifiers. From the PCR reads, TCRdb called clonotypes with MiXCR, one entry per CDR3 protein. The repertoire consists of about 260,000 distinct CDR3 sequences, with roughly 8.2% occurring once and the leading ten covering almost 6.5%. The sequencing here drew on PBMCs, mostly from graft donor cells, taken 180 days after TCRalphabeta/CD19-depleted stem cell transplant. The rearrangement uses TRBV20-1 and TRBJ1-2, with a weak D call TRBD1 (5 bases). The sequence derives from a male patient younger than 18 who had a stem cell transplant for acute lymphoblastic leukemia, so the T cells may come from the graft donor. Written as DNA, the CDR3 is TGCAGTGCTAGCATTTTGTGGGGGGCTAACTATGGCTACACCTTC. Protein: CSASILWGANYGYTF.